The source of this TCR beta chain is a study of blood T cell repertoires in COVID-19. Study at large: The study drew acute and convalescent COVID-19 samples from the United States, Italy and Spain. PBMCs, B-cell-depleted T cells, or T cells were the source of the cDNA or gDNA that made up the material.

After removal of 5 bases from V and 4 bases from J, the junction contained 4 bases not matched to a gene. The germline V gene encodes CDR1 SGHTA and CDR2 FQGTGA. The CDR3 has 15 amino acids. Original analysis: From reference gene primer amplification, estimates of nucleated cell counts were derived. Using immunoSEQ multiplex PCR, the repertoire was profiled, and TCRdb retains in-frame clones only, with some absent. The V and J calls and clone size are taken from that table; D and trimming were inferred from the DNA. The sample records roughly 330,000 clones, roughly 86% being singletons. This chain connects TRBV7-3 to TRBJ2-2; 10 bases are shared with TRBD2. Sequenced material: peripheral blood. This TCR was recovered from a woman aged 45 to 65 with acute or convalescent COVID-19. This CDR3 is CASSTGLAITGELFF. CDR3 DNA sequence: TGTGCCAGCAGCACGGGACTAGCGATCACCGGGGAGCTGTTTTTT.